These 31 T cell receptor beta chains were sequenced from one sample in a study of glioma-infiltrating T cells after dendritic cell vaccination (dated by TCRdb to 2015 to 2016). Library prep was done by the immunoSEQ multiplex PCR assay. Here the immuneACCESS table is served through TCRdb, limited to in-frame sequences with V and J called. Missing clones are a known gap in these copies; in checked studies unresolved V genes cover under half, and the rest lacks a known reason. The sample profile shows more than 95,000 clones; roughly four fifths of them were found once. About an eighth of the sample is taken by the ten largest. The specimen comprised blood, sampled before dendritic cell vaccination. These receptors came from a human donor with glioblastoma.

This clone occurred once. The chain is built from TRBV15 and TRBJ1-4; TRBD1 agrees at 7 bases. Germline V gene sequence: CDR1 LNHNV, CDR2 YYDKDF (reference sequence). Unmatched junction bases numbered 3, after V lost 0 bases and J lost 5 bases. This CDR3 spans 15 amino acids. The DNA of the CDR3 is TGTGCCACCAGCAGAGATCAGGGGGTAAATGAAAAACTGTTTTTT. This codes for CATSRDQGVNEKLFF. The variable domain in full, completed from reference TRBV15 and TRBJ1-4, reads DAMVIQNPRYQVTQFGKPVTLSCSQTLNHNVMYWYQQKSSQAPKLLFHYYDKDFNNEADTPDNFQSRRPNTSFCFLDIRSPGLGDTAMYLCATSRDQGVNEKLFFGSGTQLSVL.

V usage is TRBV11-3 and J usage is TRBJ2-2, with no clear D. This CDR3 is built from 18 residues. Deletions cut 0 bases from V and 0 bases from J, with 14 bases between. The V gene's germline CDR1 is SGHNT and CDR2 YENEEA. CDR3: CASSLDLNLGSNTGELFF. The CDR3, as DNA: TGTGCCAGCAGCTTAGATCTGAATTTGGGCTCGAACACCGGGGAGCTGTTTTTT.

The table lists this clone with a few counts. V is TRBV6-4 and J is TRBJ1-5; D possibly corresponds to TRBD1 (6 bases). CDR1 and CDR2 from the germline V gene are MRHNA and SNTAGT. The V and J ends lost 3 bases and 3 bases respectively, with 6 bases between them. The CDR3 runs 13 residues. The CDR3 sequence is CASSEGANQPQHF. In DNA form, the CDR3 reads TGTGCCAGCAGTGAGGGGGCCAATCAGCCCCAGCATTTT.

The chain employs TRBV6-4 and TRBJ2-1; 7 bases map to TRBD2. With 2 bases clipped from V and 8 bases from J, the junction kept 6 bases outside the gene matches. From germline, CDR1 is MRHNA and CDR2 SNTAGT. CDR3 length equals 14 residues. The CDR3 spells CASSDLGGGDEQFF. Written as DNA, the CDR3 is TGTGCCAGCAGTGACCTGGGGGGGGGAGATGAGCAGTTCTTC.

This clone was detected a few times. The chain links TRBV10-3 to TRBJ1-6; TRBD1 might be the D (5 bases). The length of the CDR3 is 14 residues. Germline loops: CDR1 ENHRY, CDR2 SYGVKD. V was clipped by 2 bases and J by 11 bases, with 13 bases between them. The CDR3 nucleotides read TGTGCCATCAGTGAGCGCAGGGTGGATACACCCCTCCACTTT. Protein sequence: CAISERRVDTPLHF.

This sequence joins TRBV19 and TRBJ2-3; 10 bases align to TRBD2. The CDR3 is made up of 15 amino acids. The V gene end was trimmed by 4 bases and the J gene end by 1 base; junction bases not matched to a gene: 2. CDR1 LNHDA and CDR2 SQIVND come from the germline V gene (reference sequence). CDR3 sequence (DNA): TGTGCCAGTAGTAGAACTAGCGGGGGCACAGATACGCAGTATTTT. Protein product: CASSRTSGGTDTQYF.

This chain links TRBV19 with TRBJ1-5, with 10 nucleotides matching TRBD1. The CDR3 contains 15 residues. Losses at the gene ends were 1 base for V and 7 bases for J; bases not matched to a gene: 4. Germline loops: CDR1 LNHDA, CDR2 SQIVND (reference sequence). CDR3 coding DNA: TGTGCCAGTAGTATAGGACAGGGGGCAGGGCAGCCCCAGCATTTT. It specifies CASSIGQGAGQPQHF.

The rearrangement uses TRBV9 and TRBJ2-3; weak D call: TRBD1 (6 bases). CDR1 and CDR2 from the germline V gene are SGDLS and YYNGEE. This CDR3 region has 13 residues. Trimming shortened V by 2 bases and J by 3 bases, and 7 bases separated the two germline ends. DNA for the CDR3: TGTGCCAGCAGCGTTACAGGGACAGATACGCAGTATTTT. This gives the protein CASSVTGTDTQYF.

This clone was observed a handful of times. The V gene is TRBV5-4, the J gene TRBJ2-7, with D tentatively TRBD1 (5 bases). Germline V gene lookup returns CDR1 SGHNT and CDR2 YYREEE (reference sequence). V was trimmed by 0 bases and J by 3 bases, leaving 16 bases between them. The CDR3 loop spans 16 amino acids. CDR3 nucleotides: TGTGCCAGCAGCTTGGCTCGGCAGGGTGCCGGCTACGAGCAGTACTTC. Protein product: CASSLARQGAGYEQYF.

The gene calls are TRBV5-4 and TRBJ2-5; a weak D match, TRBD1 (6 bases). The closer fit of TRBJ2-7 to the DNA end suggests the J call may be wrong. Germline CDR1 is SGHNT and CDR2 is YYREEE (reference sequence). This CDR3 comprises 14 residues. CDR3 DNA: TGTGCCAGCAGCTTTAGGGGGAGCGCCTACGAGCAGTACTTC. This sequence encodes CASSFRGSAYEQYF.

The chain carries TRBV7-8 and TRBJ2-5; 10 nucleotides line up with TRBD1. The CDR3 covers 15 residues. The germline gives CDR1 SGHVS, CDR2 FQNEAQ. The ends lost 6 bases at V and 5 bases at J; junction bases unmatched: 9. CDR3 DNA sequence: TGTGCCAGCAGTTCGACAGGGGGCATGTGGGAGACCCAGTACTTC. Protein sequence: CASSSTGGMWETQYF.

The chain employs TRBV7-9 and TRBJ2-7; weak D call: TRBD2 (5 bases). V was shortened by 1 base and J by 7 bases, with 11 bases between the two germline ends. Germline CDR1 is SEHNR and CDR2 is FQNEAQ (reference sequence). CDR3 length equals 13 residues. The DNA of the CDR3 is TGTGCCAGCAGCTTAGTGGGCACGGGGGAGCAGTACTTC. Translation gives CASSLVGTGEQYF.

V and J are TRBV7-3 and TRBJ2-5, with D perhaps TRBD2 (5 bases). The V gene lost 5 bases and the J gene lost 0 bases, with 10 bases spanning the gap. Germline V gene sequence: CDR1 SGHTA, CDR2 FQGTGA. The CDR3 sequence is 14 residues long. CDR3 loop: CASSAAGYQETQYF. As DNA, the CDR3 is TGTGCCAGCAGCGCTGCGGGTTACCAAGAGACCCAGTACTTC.

The chain employs TRBV19 and TRBJ2-1; D perhaps matches TRBD2 (6 bases). The germline V gene encodes CDR1 LNHDA and CDR2 SQIVND (reference sequence). The ends were cut back, 7 bases at V and 2 bases at J, with 18 bases in the middle. The CDR3 contains 16 residues. CDR3: CASNKAITGAYNEQFF. CDR3 coding DNA: TGTGCCAGTAATAAGGCAATAACGGGGGCCTACAATGAGCAGTTCTTC.

The V and J genes are TRBV6-1 and TRBJ1-4; possible D gene TRBD1, 5 bases. The CDR3 sequence is 14 residues long. CDR1 and CDR2 from the germline V gene are MNHNS and SASEGT. V was shortened by 6 bases and J by 4 bases, with 12 bases between the two germline ends. CDR3 DNA sequence: TGTGCCAGCAGCCCCCGACAGTTTAATGAAAAACTGTTTTTT. This sequence encodes CASSPRQFNEKLFF.

The chain uses TRBV6-1 and TRBJ1-4; D remains ambiguous. CDR1 and CDR2 (germline): MNHNS, SASEGT. V lost 3 bases and J lost 3, with 8 bases in between. This CDR3 contains 14 residues. CDR3 in amino acids: CASSELGPNEKLFF. CDR3 nucleotides: TGTGCCAGCAGTGAGCTTGGGCCTAATGAAAAACTGTTTTTT.

This clone showed up just once. V usage is TRBV7-2 and J usage is TRBJ1-1; D is unclear. Germline CDR1 reads SGHTA; CDR2 reads FQGNSA. V shed 7 bases and J shed 1 base, with 10 bases lying between them. The length of the CDR3 is 13 residues. The CDR3 loop reads CASIQRGNTEAFF. DNA for the CDR3: TGTGCCAGCATCCAGCGGGGGAACACTGAAGCTTTCTTT.

The rearrangement uses TRBV10-3 and TRBJ1-1; possibly TRBD1 for D (6 bases). The CDR3 is 14 amino acids. Germline CDR1 ENHRY, CDR2 SYGVKD. Trimming cost V 4 bases and J 3 bases, with 12 bases left between them. CDR3 DNA: TGTGCCATCAGTGTAGGGGGTTCGGACACTGAAGCTTTCTTT. This encodes CAISVGGSDTEAFF.

CDR3 nucleotides: TGTGCCTGGACTCCCTGGCGGACTGAAGCTTTCTTT. Protein sequence: CAWTPWRTEAFF. V gene TRBV30 combines with J gene TRBJ1-1; D gene unclear. V was shortened by 4 bases and J by 5 bases, with 11 bases between the two germline ends. The germline CDR1 and CDR2 sequences are GTSNPN and SVGIG (reference sequence). The CDR3 extends over 12 amino acids.

This clone has a count of ten or more. V usage is TRBV6-4 and J usage is TRBJ2-3, with 10 positions matching TRBD2. V gave up 2 bases and J gave up 4 bases; unmatched junction bases: 3. From germline, CDR1 is MRHNA and CDR2 SNTAGT. The CDR3 is 15 residues long. The CDR3 protein is CASSDGSGGPDTQYF. The CDR3 DNA sequence: TGTGCCAGCAGTGACGGTAGCGGGGGGCCAGATACGCAGTATTTT.

J is TRBJ2-7 and V is TRBV6-6; 8 nucleotides align to TRBD2. V shed 6 bases, J shed 7 bases, and the junction held 2 bases outside the gene matches. Germline V gene lookup returns CDR1 MNHNY and CDR2 SVGAGI (reference sequence). The CDR3 sequence is 11 residues long. CDR3 loop: CASRGLGEQYF. CDR3 nucleotide sequence: TGTGCCAGCAGGGGACTAGGAGAGCAGTACTTC.

The chain carries TRBV7-9 and TRBJ2-3, with 9 bases that match TRBD1. CDR1 and CDR2 from the germline V gene are SEHNR and FQNEAQ (reference sequence). This CDR3 contains 15 residues. V lost 6 bases to trimming and J lost 0 bases; unmatched junction nucleotides: 4. CDR3 sequence reads: CASRTTGGSTDTQYF. The CDR3 coding sequence is TGTGCCAGCAGAACGACAGGGGGGAGCACAGATACGCAGTATTTT.

V is TRBV2 and J is TRBJ2-1; D is undetermined. Germline assignment: CDR1 SNHLY and CDR2 FYNNEI. The CDR3 covers 15 residues. Between the trimmed V and J ends, which lost 5 bases and 0 bases, there was a span of 11 bases. The CDR3 sequence: CASSRGRTSYNEQFF. The CDR3, as DNA: TGTGCCAGCAGTCGCGGCCGTACCTCCTACAATGAGCAGTTCTTC.

The rearrangement uses TRBV2 and TRBJ1-4, with TRBD1 matching 8 bases. The J segment lost 7 bases and the V segment lost 4 bases, leaving 5 bases of the junction unmatched. The CDR3 is 14 amino acids. Per germline, CDR1 SNHLY and CDR2 FYNNEI. DNA of the CDR3: TGTGCCAGCAGTGTAGACAGGGGTTTTGAAAAACTGTTTTTT. Its translation is CASSVDRGFEKLFF. The variable domain in full, completed from reference TRBV2 and TRBJ1-4, reads EPEVTQTPSHQVTQMGQEVILRCVPISNHLYFYWYRQILGQKVEFLVSFYNNEISEKSEIFDDQFSVERPDGSNFTLKIRSTKLEDSAMYFCASSVDRGFEKLFFGSGTQLSVL.

The V gene is TRBV7-3, the J gene TRBJ2-1; D possibly corresponds to TRBD2 (6 bases). The germline CDR1 and CDR2 sequences are SGHTA and FQGTGA. Between the trimmed V and J ends, which lost 1 base and 4 bases, there was a span of 11 bases. This CDR3 has 15 residues. The CDR3, as DNA: TGTGCCAGCAGCTTAATGGGCGGGACGTACAATGAGCAGTTCTTC. It encodes CASSLMGGTYNEQFF.

The chain is built from TRBV27 and TRBJ2-2; 11 bases line up with TRBD1. This CDR3 region has 17 residues. V lost 2 bases to trimming and J lost 7 bases; unmatched junction nucleotides: 9. Germline V gene data show CDR1 as MNHEY and CDR2 as SMNVEV (reference sequence). The CDR3 DNA follows: TGTGCCAGCAGTTTACCGCGGACAGGGGGCCTCGGCGGGGAGCTGTTTTTT. It specifies CASSLPRTGGLGGELFF.

The J gene is TRBJ2-6, the V gene TRBV7-2; D may be TRBD2 (6 bases). Germline CDR1 and CDR2: SGHTA and FQGNSA. V was shortened by 5 bases and J by 0 bases, with 14 bases between the two germline ends. This CDR3 has 17 amino acids. The CDR3 protein is CASSTGLFFSGANVLTF. The CDR3 region has the DNA TGTGCCAGCAGCACCGGACTATTCTTCTCTGGGGCCAACGTCCTGACTTTC.

The chain recombines TRBV7-9 with TRBJ2-1; 8 bases line up with TRBD1. CDR1 is SEHNR and CDR2 is FQNEAQ in the germline V gene (reference sequence). The J segment lost 4 bases and the V segment lost 6 bases, leaving 11 bases of the junction unmatched. This CDR3 contains 16 residues. The CDR3 spells CASSPNRGEGYNEQFF. For the CDR3, the DNA is TGTGCCAGCAGTCCAAACAGGGGGGAAGGGTACAATGAGCAGTTCTTC. The full variable domain, with the rest looked up from reference TRBV7-9 and TRBJ2-1, is DTGVSQNPRHKITKRGQNVTFRCDPISEHNRLYWYRQTLGQGPEFLTYFQNEAQLEKSRLLSDRFSAERPKGSFSTLEIQRTEQGDSAMYLCASSPNRGEGYNEQFFGPGTRLTVL.

The V gene is TRBV5-1, the J gene TRBJ2-3; maybe TRBD1 (5 bases). Trimming cost V 0 bases and J 9 bases, with 14 bases left between them. This CDR3 contains 14 residues. The germline gives CDR1 SGHRS, CDR2 YFSETQ. The CDR3: CASSLGRADGTQYF. The CDR3 bases are TGCGCCAGCAGCTTGGGCAGGGCGGATGGCACGCAGTATTTT. Combining the CDR3 with reference TRBV5-1 and TRBJ2-3 gives the whole variable domain KAGVTQTPRYLIKTRGQQVTLSCSPISGHRSVSWYQQTPGQGLQFLFEYFSETQRNKGNFPGRFSGRQFSNSRSEMNVSTLELGDSALYLCASSLGRADGTQYFGPGTRLTVL.

The rearrangement uses TRBV7-6 and TRBJ1-4; the D is unclear. The CDR3 is made up of 16 amino acids. The germline V gene has CDR1 SGHVS and CDR2 FNYEAQ. The V end lost 3 bases, the J end lost 5 bases, and 16 bases lay between the germline ends. CDR3 sequence reads: CASSFGAGWENEKLFF. In DNA, the CDR3 is TGTGCCAGCAGCTTTGGTGCGGGTTGGGAGAATGAAAAACTGTTTTTT.

This rearrangement joins TRBV6-5 to TRBJ1-1; 11 bases are a match to TRBD1. CDR3 length: 16 residues. V gave up 4 bases and J gave up 6 bases; unmatched junction bases: 10. Germline values: CDR1 MNHEY, CDR2 SVGAGI. The CDR3 DNA reads TGTGCCAGCAGTTTCGGGACAGGGGGAGGTTGGGCTGAAGCTTTCTTT. Translated, it gives CASSFGTGGGWAEAFF.